This TCR beta chain came from a study of OX40 agonist ivuxolimab in advanced cancers. The wider study: People who had prior anti-PD-1, anti-PD-L1 or anti-CTLA-4 therapy could take part, and around 43% had some.

Notes on this clone: The antigen is undetermined.

Overall study results and limits: CD4+ T cells averaged fewer expanded clones than CD8+ T cells.

TCRdb keeps only in-frame clones here, not all; method: immunoSEQ multiplex PCR. The data show fewer than 55,000 clones, roughly 89% seen once. The CDR3 has 11 residues. V was cut by 5 bases and J by 2 bases, with 4 bases left in between. CDR1 and CDR2 from the germline V gene are SGHTA and FQGNSA. This sample comprised CD4+ or CD8+ T cells sorted from blood, obtained in a trial of the OX40 agonist ivuxolimab. This rearrangement joins TRBV7-2 to TRBJ2-7; D gene uncertain. This TCR was sampled from an adult with an advanced solid tumor such as melanoma, head and neck, liver or kidney cancer. The CDR3 nucleotides are TGTGCCAGCAGCCCCGCCTACGAGCAGTACTTC. Protein product: CASSPAYEQYF.